These 30 T cell receptor beta chains came from one sample sequenced in a study of human T cells and chemical hapten exposure. Each CDR3 protein gets one entry after TCRdb re-called the RACE reads with MiXCR. The data show 60,000 to 80,000 distinct CDR3 sequences, 6.7% seen once. The time point is: pre-sensitization, week 0. Treatment given: therapeutic diphenylcyclopropenone sensitization with weekly scalp DPC. Sequenced here: whole blood, sampled in connection with sensitization to the hapten diphenylcyclopropenone (DPC). The source of these receptors is a woman younger than 45 with alopecia areata. Some clones in this sample may be carry-over from other donors' samples.

This clonotype was recorded at least ten times. CDR3 residues: CSARGGTGDTNTEAFF. The CDR3 nucleotides are TGCAGTGCTAGAGGTGGGACAGGGGACACGAACACTGAAGCTTTCTTT. The chain couples TRBV20-1 to TRBJ1-1; 10 nucleotides align to TRBD1. Germline V gives CDR1 DFQATT, CDR2 SNEGSKA (reference sequence). The CDR3 totals 16 residues. J was trimmed by 1 base and V by 1 base; bases with no gene match: 6.

The chain recombines TRBV30 with TRBJ2-2; D may be TRBD1 or TRBD2 (5 bases each). Trimming cost V 0 bases and J 4 bases, with 12 bases left between them. CDR3 length equals 15 residues. Germline CDR1 reads GTSNPN; CDR2 reads SVGIG (reference sequence). DNA of the CDR3: TGTGCCTGGAGTGTGGGGGTTCGAAGCACCGGGGAGCTGTTTTTT. This codes for CAWSVGVRSTGELFF.

This clonotype has just a few counts. The chain carries TRBV5-1 and TRBJ2-3; no clear D. The germline V gene has CDR1 SGHRS and CDR2 YFSETQ. Trimming cost V 0 bases and J 2 bases, with 7 bases left between them. This CDR3 contains 14 residues. The CDR3: CASSLGGATDTQYF. The DNA of the CDR3 is TGCGCCAGCAGCTTGGGGGGTGCCACAGATACGCAGTATTTT.

This clonotype was counted many times. The chain couples TRBV12-3 or TRBV12-4 to TRBJ2-3; 11 bases fit TRBD2. Losses at the gene ends were 3 bases for V and 1 base for J; bases not matched to a gene: 0. The CDR3 runs 15 residues. The CDR3 spells CASSLTSGGTDTQYF. DNA for the CDR3: TGTGCCAGCAGTTTGACTAGCGGGGGCACAGATACGCAGTATTTT.

This clonotype was seen at least ten times. CDR3 residues: CASTAGGWQPQHF. The DNA of the CDR3 is TGTGCCAGCACCGCAGGAGGATGGCAGCCCCAGCATTTT. The rearrangement joins TRBV6-2 or TRBV6-3 to TRBJ1-5; D unresolved. CDR1 and CDR2 from the germline V gene are MNHEY and SVGEGT. This CDR3 is 13 amino acids long. V lost 7 bases to trimming and J lost 7 bases, with 14 bases between them.

In its sample, this clonotype was seen many times. This chain links TRBV7-6 with TRBJ2-7; a possible D gene is TRBD1 (5 bases). Germline-derived CDR1 and CDR2 are SGHVS and FNYEAQ. The V end was cut by 3 bases, the J end by 2 bases, with 8 bases between. The CDR3 has 13 residues. The CDR3 nucleotides are TGTGCCAGCAGCTTTGAAGGGGCCTACGAGCAGTACTTC. Protein sequence: CASSFEGAYEQYF.

This clonotype was counted at least ten times. The genes are TRBV5-8 and TRBJ1-3; the D is unclear. This CDR3 spans 15 amino acids. Germline V CDR1 and CDR2: SGHTS, YDEGEE. V lost 0 bases and J lost 1, with 8 bases in between. The CDR3 DNA is TGTGCCAGCAGCTTGGATGAGGGTTCTGGAAACACCATATATTTT. The encoded protein is CASSLDEGSGNTIYF.

About this clonotype: It may be a read error: a sequence one base away is much more abundant. This chain connects TRBV20-1 to TRBJ1-3; D gene uncertain. This CDR3 region has 16 residues. CDR1 and CDR2 (germline): DFQATT, SNEGSKA (reference sequence). The CDR3 protein is CSARNPVEISGNTRYF. The CDR3, as DNA: TGCAGTGCTAGAAATCCGGTAGAAATCTCTGGAAACACCAGATATTTT.

In this sample, this clonotype turned up a few times. The rearrangement joins TRBV5-6 to TRBJ2-3; D gene ambiguous. CDR1 and CDR2 from the germline V gene are SGHDT and YYEEEE. This CDR3 region has 16 residues. Between the trimmed V and J ends, which lost 1 base and 2 bases, there was a span of 14 bases. The chain's CDR3 is CASSLWTGYVTDTQYF. In DNA form, the CDR3 reads TGTGCCAGCAGCTTGTGGACCGGATATGTCACAGATACGCAGTATTTT.

This clonotype was detected ten times or more. V and J are TRBV20-1 and TRBJ1-1, with D possibly TRBD1 on 6 matching bases. Germline V gene sequence: CDR1 DFQATT, CDR2 SNEGSKA (reference sequence). V was clipped by 5 bases and J by 4 bases, with 11 bases between them. The CDR3 is made up of 12 amino acids. In DNA form, the CDR3 reads TGCAGTGCTCCGAGGGGGGGCACTGAAGCTTTCTTT. Protein: CSAPRGGTEAFF.

To note about this clonotype: Possible read error: a much larger clone is one base away. The J gene is TRBJ2-5, the V gene TRBV6-1; either TRBD1 or TRBD2 may fit D (5 bases each). Germline-derived CDR1 and CDR2 are MNHNS and SASEGT. This CDR3 contains 18 residues. The V gene lost 6 bases and the J gene lost 2 bases, with 25 bases spanning the gap. The CDR3 DNA is TGTGCCAGCAGCGGAGGTTACCCTACTGGGGCAGCACAAGAGACCCAGTACTTC. Translating it yields CASSGGYPTGAAQETQYF.

The chain combines TRBV12-3 or TRBV12-4 with TRBJ1-3, with D uncertain. There are 14 residues in the CDR3. V dropped 1 base and J dropped 2 bases, with 6 bases sitting between them. CDR3 protein: CASSLGTTGNTIYF. The CDR3 nucleotides are TGTGCCAGCAGTTTAGGGACTACTGGAAACACCATATATTTT.

The sample holds many counts of this clonotype. This rearrangement joins TRBV6-5 to TRBJ2-7; 7 bases are shared with TRBD2. The J segment lost 0 bases and the V segment lost 5 bases, leaving 4 bases of the junction unmatched. CDR1 and CDR2 from the germline V gene are MNHEY and SVGAGI. The CDR3 totals 14 residues. As DNA, the CDR3 is TGTGCCAGCAGTCCCGGGGGGAGCTCCTACGAGCAGTACTTC. Translation: CASSPGGSSYEQYF.

This clonotype was counted at least ten times. This chain uses TRBV5-4 with TRBJ2-2, with D possibly being TRBD1 (6 bases). V was trimmed by 2 bases and J by 1 base, leaving 9 bases between them. The CDR3 extends over 15 amino acids. Germline values: CDR1 SGHNT, CDR2 YYREEE (reference sequence). This chain's CDR3 is CASSFLTGNTGELFF. CDR3 sequence (DNA): TGTGCCAGCAGCTTTCTGACAGGGAACACCGGGGAGCTGTTTTTT.

The rearrangement links TRBV3-1 to TRBJ1-1; D possibly corresponds to TRBD1 (5 bases). CDR1 is LGHDT and CDR2 is YNNKEL in the germline V gene (reference sequence). V was pared by 3 bases and J by 8 bases, with 13 bases between. The CDR3 runs to 13 residues. The CDR3 sequence: CASSQSGGTEAFF. The CDR3 nucleotides read TGTGCCAGCAGCCAGTCGGGAGGGACCGAAGCTTTCTTT. The complete variable domain, with remaining parts taken from reference TRBV3-1 and TRBJ1-1, reads DTAVSQTPKYLVTQMGNDKSIKCEQNLGHDTMYWYKQDSKKFLKIMFSYNNKELIINETVPNRFSPKSPDKAHLNLHINSLELGDSAVYFCASSQSGGTEAFFGQGTRLTVV.

There are many counts of this clonotype. This sequence joins TRBV5-1 and TRBJ2-3; TRBD1 matches at 8 bases. The CDR3 covers 15 residues. Germline V lookup: CDR1 SGHRS, CDR2 YFSETQ. Trimming cost V 6 bases and J 2 bases; bases outside gene matches: 8. Written as DNA, the CDR3 is TGCGCCAGCACCCCCGACAGGGGACTCACAGATACGCAGTATTTT. Translated, it gives CASTPDRGLTDTQYF.

In its sample, this clonotype was seen a few times. The gene calls are TRBV19 and TRBJ1-2; 7 bases agree with TRBD1. Germline CDR1 is LNHDA and CDR2 is SQIVND (reference sequence). The CDR3 length is 15 residues. The ends lost 3 bases at V and 4 bases at J; junction bases unmatched: 8. CDR3 loop: CASSMPGTASYGYTF. As DNA, the CDR3 is TGTGCCAGTAGTATGCCCGGGACAGCTTCCTATGGCTACACCTTC.

This clonotype has ten or more counts. V is TRBV30 and J is TRBJ1-1; D gene uncertain. V dropped 0 bases and J dropped 4 bases, with 9 bases sitting between them. The CDR3 runs 13 residues. CDR1 is GTSNPN, CDR2 SVGIG, per germline (reference sequence). CDR3 sequence: CAWSVRKGTEAFF. The DNA for the CDR3 is TGTGCCTGGAGTGTTAGAAAGGGCACTGAAGCTTTCTTT.

Ten or more counts support this clonotype. The rearrangement uses TRBV6-5 and TRBJ1-3; D gene uncertain. Trimming removed 0 bases at V and 4 bases at J, with 10 bases between. The CDR3 runs 15 residues. Germline V gene sequence: CDR1 MNHEY, CDR2 SVGAGI. The CDR3 region has the DNA TGTGCCAGCAGTTACTCCCCAGTCCGGGGAAACACCATATATTTT. Translated, it gives CASSYSPVRGNTIYF.

This clonotype was picked up many times. The genes are TRBV12-3 or TRBV12-4 and TRBJ2-5; D ambiguous. The CDR3 covers 13 residues. V shed 3 bases and J shed 1 base, with 6 bases lying between them. The chain's CDR3 is CASSFELQETQYF. The CDR3 DNA follows: TGTGCCAGCAGTTTCGAGCTCCAAGAGACCCAGTACTTC.

In its sample, this clonotype was seen a few times. CDR3 nucleotide sequence: TGTGCCAGCCAGACGGGGTACCCACTCAATTCACCCCTCCACTTT. This codes for CASQTGYPLNSPLHF. The gene calls are TRBV12-3 or TRBV12-4 and TRBJ1-6, with D uncertain. The CDR3 has 15 amino acids. Deletions cut 8 bases from V and 7 bases from J, with 18 bases between.

This clonotype was seen at least ten times. The chain employs TRBV20-1 and TRBJ2-3; D is unresolved. Germline CDR1 DFQATT, CDR2 SNEGSKA (reference sequence). V was trimmed by 0 bases and J by 0 bases, leaving 13 bases between them. This CDR3 spans 16 amino acids. CDR3 sequence: CSARDVDFPSTDTQYF. For the CDR3, the DNA is TGCAGTGCTAGAGATGTCGACTTCCCTAGCACAGATACGCAGTATTTT.

V gene TRBV4-1 combines with J gene TRBJ1-5; D perhaps matches TRBD1 (5 bases). Germline lookup yields CDR1 MGHRA and CDR2 YSYEKL. The V end lost 0 bases, the J end lost 2 bases, and 14 bases lay between the germline ends. CDR3 length: 17 residues. The CDR3 protein is CASSQEGGVVRNQPQHF. CDR3 bases: TGCGCCAGCAGCCAAGAGGGAGGGGTAGTCCGCAATCAGCCCCAGCATTTT.

This sequence joins TRBV10-2 and TRBJ2-4; a weak D match, TRBD2 (6 bases). CDR1 and CDR2 from the germline V gene are WSHSY and SAAADI. This CDR3 spans 12 amino acids. V lost 5 bases, J lost 7 bases, and 9 bases lay in between. The CDR3 loop is CASSQDYNIQYF. CDR3 coding DNA: TGCGCCAGCAGTCAGGACTATAACATTCAGTACTTC.

This clonotype was seen more than once but under ten times. The J gene is TRBJ1-2, the V gene TRBV5-1; TRBD1 aligns across 9 bases. CDR1 and CDR2 (germline): SGHRS, YFSETQ. The CDR3 length is 18 residues. Losses at the gene ends were 0 bases for V and 3 bases for J; bases not matched to a gene: 12. As DNA, the CDR3 is TGCGCCAGCAGCTTGGGCCGGACAGGGGCCGGCCCATACTATGGCTACACCTTC. Encoded protein: CASSLGRTGAGPYYGYTF.

The table lists this clonotype with many counts. The genes are TRBV18 and TRBJ1-1; D not certain. V lost 2 bases and J 0 bases, leaving 4 bases between the germline ends. There are 13 residues in the CDR3. The germline V gene encodes CDR1 KGHSH and CDR2 LQKENI. The CDR3 coding sequence is TGTGCCAGCTCACCAGGGGTGAACACTGAAGCTTTCTTT. It codes for CASSPGVNTEAFF.

This clonotype was picked up a small number of times. The chain's CDR3 is CASTVGQSNQPQHF. The DNA for the CDR3 is TGTGCCAGCACCGTGGGACAGAGCAATCAGCCCCAGCATTTT. This chain joins TRBV12-3 or TRBV12-4 and TRBJ1-5, with TRBD1 matching 7 bases. The CDR3 has 14 amino acids. The J segment lost 1 base and the V segment lost 7 bases, leaving 4 bases of the junction unmatched.

For this clonotype: An end of the junction does not agree with germline; a read error may underlie this. The chain links TRBV12-5 to TRBJ1-2; TRBD1 is a possible D gene (5 bases). Germline CDR1 is LGHNT and CDR2 is FRNRAP. This CDR3 contains 16 residues. CDR3: CASGLVLSRESYGDTF. The CDR3 nucleotides are TGTGCTAGTGGTTTGGTACTATCCAGGGAGAGCTATGGCGACACCTTC.

V is TRBV6-1 and J is TRBJ2-4; 7 nucleotides match TRBD2. CDR3 length: 18 residues. From germline, CDR1 is MNHNS and CDR2 SASEGT. V lost 1 base to trimming and J lost 7 bases; unmatched junction nucleotides: 16. The chain's CDR3 is CASSEEFGGGTSWNIQYF. The CDR3 DNA reads TGTGCCAGCAGTGAAGAATTCGGCGGGGGAACATCTTGGAACATTCAGTACTTC.

This clonotype was picked up many times. This sequence joins TRBV7-3 and TRBJ2-6, with a tentative D call TRBD2 (5 bases). CDR1 is SGHTA and CDR2 is FQGTGA in the germline V gene. The V gene lost 0 bases and the J gene lost 0 bases, with 9 bases spanning the gap. The CDR3 runs to 17 residues. This chain's CDR3 is CASSLTRVVSGANVLTF. The DNA for the CDR3 is TGTGCCAGCAGCTTAACGAGGGTTGTCTCTGGGGCCAACGTCCTGACTTTC. The whole variable domain, filled in from reference TRBV7-3 and TRBJ2-6, reads GAGVSQTPSNKVTEKGKYVELRCDPISGHTALYWYRQSLGQGPEFLIYFQGTGAADDSGLPNDRFFAVRPEGSVSTLKIQRTERGDSAVYLCASSLTRVVSGANVLTFGAGSRLTVL.